A selection of T cell receptor beta chains follows, all from one sample in a study of OX40 agonist ivuxolimab in advanced cancers. Clones were sequenced by immunoSEQ multiplex PCR, and TCRdb holds only the in-frame ones, with some missing. Altogether 20,000 to 30,000 clones are present, 88% being singletons, with the ten largest covering 20% to 25%. Sequenced material: CD4+ or CD8+ T cells sorted from blood, taken in a trial of the OX40 agonist ivuxolimab. The receptors stem from an adult with an advanced solid tumor such as melanoma, head and neck, liver or kidney cancer. Each CDR3 is given with its conserved first and last residue. The D gene is left open where the match is weak. For some rows the clone size is stated as once, few or many, or as a class when expanded; others skip it.

>TRBJ2-2|NA|TRBV5-4|NA
TGTGCCAGCAGCCGGCGGGACACCGGGGAGCTGTTTTTT
CASSRRDTGELFF
>TRBJ2-7|NA|TRBV2|NA
TGTGCCAGCAGCGGGACACCTTCCTACGAGCAGTACTTC
CASSGTPSYEQYF
>TRBJ1-4|NA|TRBV4-3|NA
TGCGCCAGCCTCGATACGAGGGGCCAACTGTTTTTT
CASLDTRGQLFF
>TRBJ2-7|NA|TRBV6-5|NA
TGTGCCGCAGGAGGGGGGACCGACTACGAGCAGTACTTC
CAAGGGTDYEQYF
>TRBJ1-5|NA|TRBV28|medium-sized
TGTGCCAGCAGTTTCGGACGAGGGGGGCAGCCCCAGCATTTT
CASSFGRGGQPQHF
>TRBJ2-3|NA|TRBV5-1|NA
TGCGCCAGCAGCGCGCCGCTAGAGCTCACCACAGATACGCAGTATTTT
CASSAPLELTTDTQYF
>TRBJ2-1|TRBD2|TRBV5-4|NA
TGTGCCAGCAGCTACCTGGGGACTAGCGGGTTGAATGAGCAGTTCTTC
CASSYLGTSGLNEQFF
>TRBJ2-7|NA|TRBV18|NA
TGTGCCAGCTCACCGGTCACAGGTAACTACGAGCAGTACTTC
CASSPVTGNYEQYF
>TRBJ1-1|NA|TRBV6-5|few
TGTGCCAGCAGTTCCGGGACGGTGAACACTGAAGCTTTCTTT
CASSSGTVNTEAFF
>TRBJ1-5|NA|TRBV6-1|NA
TGTGCCAGCAGCTCCAAGATGGGCAATCAGCCCCAGCATTTT
CASSSKMGNQPQHF
>TRBJ1-2|TRBD1|TRBV14|NA
TGTGCCAGCAGCCAAGTTCAGGGGGAAGGCTACACCTTC
CASSQVQGEGYTF
>TRBJ2-7|NA|TRBV11-2|NA
TGTGCCAGCAGTCCGGGACACCTCTACGAGCAGTACTTC
CASSPGHLYEQYF
>TRBJ2-5|NA|TRBV4-3|NA
TGCGCCAGCAGCCAGGTTAGCCGTGGGACCCAGTACTTC
CASSQVSRGTQYF
>TRBJ2-4|NA|TRBV6-1|NA
TGTGCCAGCAGTGCGCGACTAGGAGAGGGCCTAGGCATTCAGTACTTC
CASSARLGEGLGIQYF
>TRBJ2-7|NA|TRBV2|NA
TGTGCCAGCAGTGACCGCGCTAGCTACGAGCAGTACTTC
CASSDRASYEQYF
>TRBJ2-1|NA|TRBV28|NA
TGTGCCAGCGGTCCTAAGGCCGTTTTACTTTACAATGAGCAGTTCTTC
CASGPKAVLLYNEQFF
>TRBJ2-7|NA|TRBV19|NA
TGTGCCAGTAGTACCGACGGGGCCTACGAGCAGTACTTC
CASSTDGAYEQYF
>TRBJ2-3|TRBD1|TRBV19|NA
TGTGCCAGTAGTATACCCGACAGGGGGCTGAGCACAGATACGCAGTATTTT
CASSIPDRGLSTDTQYF
>TRBJ2-1|NA|TRBV27|NA
TGTGCCAGCAAATCGGGGACGGCCTACAATGAGCAGTTCTTC
CASKSGTAYNEQFF
>TRBJ1-1|NA|TRBV27|NA
TGTGCCAGCAGTTTATTCGGTGGGGACGAAGCTTTCTTT
CASSLFGGDEAFF
>TRBJ2-7|NA|TRBV18|NA
TGTGCCAGCTCATCGTCAGTCCGGGACTTGTCCTACGAGCAGTACTTC
CASSSSVRDLSYEQYF
>TRBJ1-4|NA|TRBV7-9|NA
TGTGCCAGCAGCCAACAGGGTTTGATTGAAAAACTGTTTTTT
CASSQQGLIEKLFF
>TRBJ1-5|NA|TRBV5-5|NA
TGTGCCAGCAGCTTAGGGGTGATTCAGCCCCAGCATTTT
CASSLGVIQPQHF
>TRBJ2-1|NA|TRBV19|NA
TGTGCCAGTAGTAATCTAGGTTACTCCTACAATGAGCAGTTCTTC
CASSNLGYSYNEQFF
>TRBJ2-1|NA|TRBV27|NA
TGTGCCAGCAGTGGCGGGACCCCTTACAATGAGCAGTTCTTC
CASSGGTPYNEQFF
>TRBJ2-1|NA|TRBV29-1|NA
TGCAGCGCGGACAGCTCCTACAATGAGCAGTTCTTC
CSADSSYNEQFF
>TRBJ2-2|NA|TRBV7-8|NA
TGTGCCAGCAGCTTAAGTAATAGCGAGAACACCGGGGAGCTGTTTTTT
CASSLSNSENTGELFF
>TRBJ1-4|NA|TRBV19|medium-sized
TGTGCCAGTAGTTCCTTCGCAGACCGATTGTTTTTT
CASSSFADRLFF
>TRBJ1-1|TRBD1|TRBV19|NA
TGTGCCAGTAGTACACAGGGGAGAACGACTGAAGCTTTCTTT
CASSTQGRTTEAFF
>TRBJ2-1|TRBD2|TRBV7-3|NA
TGTGCCAGCAGGACTAGCGGGAGCTCCTACAATGAGCAGTTCTTC
CASRTSGSSYNEQFF
>TRBJ2-1|TRBD2|TRBV29-1|NA
TGCAGCGCCATGCTAGCGGGAGGCCGCTACAATGAGCAGTTCTTC
CSAMLAGGRYNEQFF
>TRBJ2-2|TRBD2|TRBV7-8|few
TGTGCCAGCAGCTCCCCCAGCGGGAGGCCCGGGGAGCTGTTTTTT
CASSSPSGRPGELFF
>TRBJ2-1|TRBD1|TRBV4-1|NA
TGCGCCAGCAGCCGACAGGGTGCGGGTGAGCAGTTCTTC
CASSRQGAGEQFF
>TRBJ1-2|NA|TRBV7-9|NA
TGTGCCAGCAGCCCTCGGCGACCCACTGTTGACGACTATGGCTACACCTTC
CASSPRRPTVDDYGYTF
>TRBJ2-7|NA|TRBV28|NA
TGTGCCAGCAGTTTGTTCAGGGCTTACGAGCAGTACTTC
CASSLFRAYEQYF
>TRBJ1-6|NA|TRBV27|NA
TGTGCCAGCTCACCTTATTCCCTGGACAGTCTTGATCACTGGGTCCACTTT
CASSPYSLDSLDHWVHF
>TRBJ2-2|NA|TRBV23-1|NA
TGCGCCAGCAGCCAGGGACGCTGGGACACCGGGGAGCTGTTTTTT
CASSQGRWDTGELFF
>TRBJ2-5|NA|TRBV5-4|few
TGTGCCAGCAGCTTGGATCTAGCCCAGAACCAAGAGACCCAGTACTTC
CASSLDLAQNQETQYF
>TRBJ1-4|TRBD1|TRBV30|NA
TGTGCCTGGAGTATCGGACAGGGTGAGGAAAAACTGTTTTTT
CAWSIGQGEEKLFF
>TRBJ2-5|TRBD1|TRBV27|NA
TGTGCCAGCAGTCACCGGGACAGAATTAAAGAGACCCAGTACTTC
CASSHRDRIKETQYF
>TRBJ2-7|NA|TRBV27|NA
TGTGCCAGCAGTAAGACAATCTACGAGCAGTACTTC
CASSKTIYEQYF
>TRBJ1-5|NA|TRBV19|NA
TGTGCCAGTAGTATCTTGGGGCCAGCGGGCAATCAGCCCCAGCATTTT
CASSILGPAGNQPQHF
>TRBJ2-1|TRBD2|TRBV7-9|NA
TGTGCCAGCAGCGATGGACTAGCCTATGGGGAGCAGTTCTTC
CASSDGLAYGEQFF
>TRBJ2-5|NA|TRBV18|NA
TGTGCCAGCTCACCTCCAGGAGGATTCGAGACCCAGTACTTC
CASSPPGGFETQYF
>TRBJ2-1|TRBD2|TRBV7-6|NA
TGTGCCAGCAGCTTAGCGACTAGCGGGAGGAATGAGCAGTTCTTC
CASSLATSGRNEQFF
>TRBJ1-2|TRBD1|TRBV7-6|NA
TGTGCCAGCAGCTTAGACTTGACAGGGCCGGGTGGCTACACCTTC
CASSLDLTGPGGYTF
>TRBJ2-7|TRBD1|TRBV4-1|NA
TGCGCCAGCAGCCAAGGGGACAGGCCGGCCTACGAGCAGTACTTC
CASSQGDRPAYEQYF
>TRBJ1-2|NA|TRBV7-9|NA
TGTGCCAGCAGCTCGTTCGGGGGCTATGGCTACACCTTC
CASSSFGGYGYTF
>TRBJ2-2|NA|TRBV11-2|NA
TGTGCCAGCAGCTTAGTTGGGGGTACCGGGGAGCTGTTTTTT
CASSLVGGTGELFF
>TRBJ1-2|NA|TRBV29-1|NA
TGCAGCGTTGAAGGGACAGCTAACTATGGCTACACCTTC
CSVEGTANYGYTF
>TRBJ2-3|TRBD2|TRBV9|NA
TGTGCCAGCAGCGTAGCGGCGGGAGTTTCGACAGATACGCAGTATTTT
CASSVAAGVSTDTQYF
>TRBJ2-1|TRBD2|TRBV5-6|NA
TGTGCCAGCAGCTTTTCGGGACTAGCGAGCAATGAGCAGTTCTTC
CASSFSGLASNEQFF